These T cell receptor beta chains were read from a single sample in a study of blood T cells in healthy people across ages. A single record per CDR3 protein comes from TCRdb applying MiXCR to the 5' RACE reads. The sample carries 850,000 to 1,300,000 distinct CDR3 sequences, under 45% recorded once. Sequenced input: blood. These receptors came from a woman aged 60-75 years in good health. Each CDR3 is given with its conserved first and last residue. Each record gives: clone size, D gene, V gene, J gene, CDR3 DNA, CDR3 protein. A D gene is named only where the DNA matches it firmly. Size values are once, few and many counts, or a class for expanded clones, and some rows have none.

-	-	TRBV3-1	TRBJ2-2	TGTGCCAGCAGCCAACCGGACACCCAGGTGCTGTTTTTT	CASSQPDTQVLFF
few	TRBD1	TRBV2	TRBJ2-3	TGTGCCAGCAGTGAGCGTGTGAAGACAGGGACAGATACGCAGTATTTT	CASSERVKTGTDTQYF
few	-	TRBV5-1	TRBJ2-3	TGCGCCAGCAGCTTAAGGACAGACTTTTCGGGTACGCAGTATTTT	CASSLRTDFSGTQYF
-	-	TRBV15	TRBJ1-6	TGTGCCACCAGCGCTTCCTGGACGGACGATAATTCACCCCTCCACTTT	CATSASWTDDNSPLHF
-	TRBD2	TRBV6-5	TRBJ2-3	TGTGCCAGCGCTAGCGGGTCCTCCACAGAAACGCAGTATTTT	CASASGSSTETQYF
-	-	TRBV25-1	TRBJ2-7	TGTGCCAGCAGTGAATTTTGGTACGAGCAGTACTTC	CASSEFWYEQYF
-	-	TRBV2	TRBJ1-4	TGTGCCAGCAGGGGTCCAATCTGGGGCGATGAAAAACTGTTTTTT	CASRGPIWGDEKLFF
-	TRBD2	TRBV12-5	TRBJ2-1	TGTGCTAGTGGTTTGGGTAGAGGGACTAGCGGGAGTAATGAGCAGTTCTTC	CASGLGRGTSGSNEQFF
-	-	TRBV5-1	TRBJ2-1	TGCGCCAGCAGATCAGGGCATGAGCAGTTCTTC	CASRSGHEQFF
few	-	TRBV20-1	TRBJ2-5	TGCAGTGCTACACCGGACCGAGAGCAGTACTTC	CSATPDREQYF
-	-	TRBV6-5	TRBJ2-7	TGTGCCAGCAGTTATGGGGCAGACTACGAGCAGTACTTC	CASSYGADYEQYF
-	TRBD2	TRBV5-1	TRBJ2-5	TGCGCCAGCAGTGCGGGGACGCGGGAGCCAGAGACCCAGTACTTC	CASSAGTREPETQYF
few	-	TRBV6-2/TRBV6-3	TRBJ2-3	TGTGCCAGCAGTTCAGGACGGGCTACGCAGTATTTT	CASSSGRATQYF
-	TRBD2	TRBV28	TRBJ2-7	TGTGTCGCGAGCGGGAGCCTCTCCGAGCAGTACTTC	CVASGSLSEQYF
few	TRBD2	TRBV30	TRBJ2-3	TGTGCCTGGAACACTAGCGGTGCTAGCACAGATACGCAGTATTTT	CAWNTSGASTDTQYF
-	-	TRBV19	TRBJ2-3	TGTGCCAGTAGTATTGGCACTCCCGATACGCAGTATTTT	CASSIGTPDTQYF
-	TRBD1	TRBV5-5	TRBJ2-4	TGTGCCAGCACCTGGACAGGGGAAAACATTCAGTACTTC	CASTWTGENIQYF
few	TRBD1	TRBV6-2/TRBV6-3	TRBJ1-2	TGTGCCAGCAGTCTCAAGGCGGGACAGTTGTATGGCTACACCTTC	CASSLKAGQLYGYTF
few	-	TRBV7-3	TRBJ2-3	TGTGCCAGCAGCAGGGACTCATTCACAGATACGCAGTATTTT	CASSRDSFTDTQYF
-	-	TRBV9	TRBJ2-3	TGTGCCAGCAGCGGACAGATCGCTAGCACAGATACGCAGTATTTT	CASSGQIASTDTQYF
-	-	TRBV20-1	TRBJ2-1	TGCAGTGCTGATGTGGAGGGAGGAACGAATGAGCAGTTCTTC	CSADVEGGTNEQFF
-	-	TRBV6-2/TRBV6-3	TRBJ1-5	TGTGCCAGCGGCTCGGAACGGGACTTAGGTGGCAATCAGCCCCAGCATTTT	CASGSERDLGGNQPQHF
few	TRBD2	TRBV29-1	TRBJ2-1	TGCAGCGTTGGACCGGGACTAGCGGGAGGGAATGAGCAGTTCTTC	CSVGPGLAGGNEQFF
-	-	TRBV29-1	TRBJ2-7	TGCAGCGTTGAAGATTTAGGGAGTGGGAACTACGAGCAGTACTTC	CSVEDLGSGNYEQYF
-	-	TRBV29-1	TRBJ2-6	TGCAGCGTTGAAGGCCACCTTATAGCTTCCTCTGGGGCCAACGTCCTGACTTTC	CSVEGHLIASSGANVLTF
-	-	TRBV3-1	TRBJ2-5	TGTGCCAGCAGCCTCCGGACGGAGGAGCAGTACTTC	CASSLRTEEQYF
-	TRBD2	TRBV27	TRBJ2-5	TGTGCCAGCAGCCTAATTCCGGGGGGGGAGACCCAGTACTTC	CASSLIPGGETQYF
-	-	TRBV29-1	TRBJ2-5	TGCAGCGTTGAGGGCCACAGGGCCGGGCTTGAGCAGTACTTC	CSVEGHRAGLEQYF
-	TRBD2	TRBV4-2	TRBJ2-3	TGTGCCAGCAGCCAAGAAGGGACTAGCAGCGCAGATACGCAGTATTTT	CASSQEGTSSADTQYF
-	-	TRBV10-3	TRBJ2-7	TGTGCCACCCGGACAAGCGAAGCCTACGAGCAGTACTTC	CATRTSEAYEQYF
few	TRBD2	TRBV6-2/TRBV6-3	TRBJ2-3	TGTGCCAGCAGCCTGGGACTAGCGGGAGCTAGCACAGATACGCAGTATTTT	CASSLGLAGASTDTQYF
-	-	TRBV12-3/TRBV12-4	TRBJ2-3	TGTGCCAGCAGTTTAGGGGAGATCGACGATACGCAGTATTTT	CASSLGEIDDTQYF
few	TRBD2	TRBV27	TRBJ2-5	TGTGCCAGCAGTCCTTGGACTAGCGGCCAAGAGACCCAGTACTTC	CASSPWTSGQETQYF
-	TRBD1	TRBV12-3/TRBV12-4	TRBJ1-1	TGTGCCAGCAGCTACGGACAGGGGAGCACTGAAGCTTTCTTT	CASSYGQGSTEAFF
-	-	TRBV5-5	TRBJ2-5	TGTGCCAGCATCTTCCGCGGCCCGTACCAAGAGACCCAGTACTTC	CASIFRGPYQETQYF
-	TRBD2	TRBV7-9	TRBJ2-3	TGTGCCAGCAGCCCTCTGGGAGCGGGAGTGGGGGGAGATACGCAGTATTTT	CASSPLGAGVGGDTQYF
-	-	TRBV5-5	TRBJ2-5	TGTGCCAGCACCCCAGGTGTTTGGGAGACCCAGTACTTC	CASTPGVWETQYF
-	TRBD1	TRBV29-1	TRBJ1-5	TGCAGCGTTCCGGGACAGGGGAATCAGCCCCAGCATTTT	CSVPGQGNQPQHF
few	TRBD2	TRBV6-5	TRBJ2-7	TGTGCCAGCAGTCACCTAGCGGCTAGACCCTACGAGCAGTACTTC	CASSHLAARPYEQYF
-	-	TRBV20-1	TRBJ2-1	TGCAGTGCTAGAAAGGGGGGGGCCTACAATGAGCAGTTCTTC	CSARKGGAYNEQFF
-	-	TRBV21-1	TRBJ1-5	TGTGCCAGCAGCGGGCCGTGCGGCAATCAGCCCCAGCATTTT	CASSGPCGNQPQHF
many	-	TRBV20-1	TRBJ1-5	TGCAGTGCTAAGAGGGGGGGGGATCAGCCCCAGCATTTT	CSAKRGGDQPQHF
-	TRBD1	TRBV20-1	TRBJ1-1	TGCAGTGCTCTCGACAGGGGGCTGTCGAACACTGAAGCTTTCTTT	CSALDRGLSNTEAFF
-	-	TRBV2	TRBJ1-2	TGTGCCAGCAGGGGTGGGGCCACGACGGGTGGCTACACCTTC	CASRGGATTGGYTF
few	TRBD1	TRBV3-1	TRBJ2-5	TGTGCCAGCAGCCAAGGACAGGGCGCCCCAGAGCAGTACTTC	CASSQGQGAPEQYF
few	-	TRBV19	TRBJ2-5	TGTGCCAGTAGTTTCCGGCGGGATATGAGGGAGACCCAGTACTTC	CASSFRRDMRETQYF
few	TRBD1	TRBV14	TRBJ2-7	TGTGCCAGCAGCCACGTCCAGGGGGTGTCCTACGAGCAGTACTTC	CASSHVQGVSYEQYF